Below, 24 T cell receptor beta chains from the same sample are listed, as sequenced in a study of T cells expressing NK-cell markers. TCRdb re-called the 5' RACE reads; one entry per CDR3 protein, DNA not given. This sample's table has 150,000 to 180,000 distinct CDR3 sequences. The source material was blood T cells: a sorted CD56 or NKG2C T cell subset, CD4+ or CD8+ T cells, or bulk PBMC T cells (not recorded which). The receptors were sampled from a woman in her 50s in good health.

The chain carries TRBV7-9 and TRBJ2-1; TCRdb proposes TRBD1, but this gene call is untestable without DNA. The CDR3 is made up of 15 amino acids. CDR1 and CDR2 (germline): SEHNR, FQNEAQ (reference sequence). CDR3 protein: CASSRGQGVNNEQFF.

The V call is TRBV5-1, the J call TRBJ2-5; lacking DNA, the TRBD1 call made by TCRdb goes unchecked. Germline loops: CDR1 SGHRS, CDR2 YFSETQ. The CDR3 is 16 residues long. The CDR3: CASSFLQGMVQETQYF.

This chain joins TRBV6-1 and TRBJ2-5; absent DNA, TCRdb's TRBD1 call cannot be checked. From germline, CDR1 is MNHNS and CDR2 SASEGT. The CDR3 consists of 14 residues. Here the CDR3 reads CASPGTGGRETQYF.

The genes are TRBV20-1 and TRBJ2-7; as DNA is missing, the TRBD1 call by TCRdb cannot be tested. The CDR3 extends over 12 amino acids. Germline CDR1 reads DFQATT; CDR2 reads SNEGSKA (reference sequence). The CDR3 protein is CSARELQGEQYF.

The chain employs TRBV27 and TRBJ2-3; TCRdb indicates TRBD2, and absent DNA this call remains unverified. The CDR3 runs to 12 residues. Germline assignment: CDR1 MNHEY and CDR2 SMNVEV (reference sequence). The CDR3 is CASMRGRDTQYF.

This sequence joins TRBV4-1 and TRBJ1-5. CDR3 length equals 14 residues. CDR1 is MGHRA and CDR2 is YSYEKL in the germline V gene. The CDR3 sequence is CASSKVHSNQPQHF.

J is TRBJ1-2 and V is TRBV27; TCRdb returns TRBD1, unconfirmable since there is no DNA. The CDR3 is made up of 13 amino acids. Per the germline V gene, CDR1 is MNHEY and CDR2 is SMNVEV (reference sequence). CDR3: CASSLSGANGYTF.

The CDR3 protein is CASSLGTPNTEAFF. The chain joins TRBV7-6 to TRBJ1-1; TCRdb gives TRBD1 as the D gene, but with no DNA this cannot be confirmed. The CDR3 sequence is 14 residues long. Germline CDR1 is SGHVS and CDR2 is FNYEAQ.

V is TRBV11-2 and J is TRBJ2-5; the TCRdb D gene call, TRBD2, has no DNA to confirm it. The CDR3 is 14 residues long. CDR1 and CDR2 from the germline V gene are SGHAT and FQNNGV. This chain's CDR3 is CASSLTGPAQTQYF.

The gene calls are TRBV20-1 and TRBJ2-1; TCRdb names TRBD2, which stays unverified in the absence of DNA. Germline CDR1 is DFQATT and CDR2 is SNEGSKA (reference sequence). This CDR3 is built from 14 residues. This CDR3 is CSSTSGGAYNEQFF.

The chain uses TRBV20-1 and TRBJ2-7; checking the TCRdb D call of TRBD2 is not possible without DNA. The CDR3 length is 19 residues. Germline assignment: CDR1 DFQATT and CDR2 SNEGSKA (reference sequence). The CDR3 loop reads CSARGPGTSGREARYEQYF.

CDR3 protein: CASSEKGLAGGNEQFF. The chain employs TRBV6-1 and TRBJ2-1; TCRdb's D call of TRBD2 is untestable without DNA. CDR1 MNHNS and CDR2 SASEGT come from the germline V gene. This CDR3 has 16 residues.

The chain is built from TRBV6-5 and TRBJ2-3; without DNA, the TCRdb call of TRBD2 cannot be checked. This CDR3 is built from 15 residues. Germline values: CDR1 MNHEY, CDR2 SVGAGI. The chain's CDR3 is CASSYSSGEADTQYF.

CDR3 residues: CASSLVSRYEQPQHF. The V gene is TRBV28, the J gene TRBJ1-5. CDR3 length: 15 residues. Germline lookup yields CDR1 MDHEN and CDR2 SYDVKM.

The gene calls are TRBV4-1 and TRBJ2-3. Germline-derived CDR1 and CDR2 are MGHRA and YSYEKL. This CDR3 has 14 residues. CDR3 sequence reads: CASSQDLGPNTQYF.

CDR3 in amino acids: CASSQRLAGVRADTQYF. The genes are TRBV14 and TRBJ2-3; as DNA is missing, the TRBD2 call by TCRdb cannot be tested. The CDR3 runs to 17 residues. The germline V gene encodes CDR1 SGHDN and CDR2 FVKESK.

The rearrangement links TRBV4-1 to TRBJ2-5. CDR1 and CDR2 (germline): MGHRA, YSYEKL. This CDR3 contains 16 residues. CDR3: CASSQGPQAGQETQYF.

The CDR3 loop is CASSEGRLETQFF. The chain is built from TRBV5-5 and TRBJ2-1; as DNA is missing, the TRBD1 call by TCRdb cannot be tested. CDR3 size: 13 residues. Germline-derived CDR1 and CDR2 are SGHKS and YYEKEE (reference sequence).

The J gene is TRBJ2-3, the V gene TRBV3-1. The CDR3 extends over 18 amino acids. Germline CDR1 is LGHDT and CDR2 is YNNKEL (reference sequence). CDR3: CASSQEFGVYSSTDTQYF.

This rearrangement joins TRBV12-3 or TRBV12-4 to TRBJ2-1; the D call from TCRdb, TRBD2, cannot be confirmed without DNA. The CDR3 sequence is 16 residues long. This chain's CDR3 is CASSPETSGPYNEQFF.

V gene TRBV4-1 combines with J gene TRBJ1-2. Germline CDR1 is MGHRA and CDR2 is YSYEKL. The CDR3 is made up of 13 amino acids. The CDR3 loop is CASSSRSDYGYTF.

The J gene is TRBJ2-2, the V gene TRBV27. The CDR3 extends over 15 amino acids. Germline lookup yields CDR1 MNHEY and CDR2 SMNVEV (reference sequence). CDR3 region: CASSLWTQNTGELFF.

The gene calls are TRBV4-1 and TRBJ2-3; the D call from TCRdb, TRBD1, cannot be confirmed without DNA. The CDR3 loop spans 17 amino acids. Germline loops: CDR1 MGHRA, CDR2 YSYEKL. CDR3 region: CASSHLNSPPSPDTQYF.

CDR3 residues: CASSQEGFEQYF. V usage is TRBV4-2 and J usage is TRBJ2-7. CDR3 length: 12 residues. CDR1 and CDR2 from the germline V gene are LGHNA and YNFKEQ.